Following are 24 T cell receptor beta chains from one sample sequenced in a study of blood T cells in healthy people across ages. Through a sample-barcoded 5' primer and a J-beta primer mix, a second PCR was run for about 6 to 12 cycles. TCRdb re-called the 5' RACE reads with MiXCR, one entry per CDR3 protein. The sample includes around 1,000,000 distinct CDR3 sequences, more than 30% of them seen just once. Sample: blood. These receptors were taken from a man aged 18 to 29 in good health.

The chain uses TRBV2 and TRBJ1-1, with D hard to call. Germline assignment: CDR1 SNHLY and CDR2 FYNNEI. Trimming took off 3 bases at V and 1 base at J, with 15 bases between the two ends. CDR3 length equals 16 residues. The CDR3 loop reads CASSEGELLENTEAFF. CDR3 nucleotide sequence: TGTGCCAGCAGTGAGGGTGAACTGTTGGAGAACACTGAAGCTTTCTTT.

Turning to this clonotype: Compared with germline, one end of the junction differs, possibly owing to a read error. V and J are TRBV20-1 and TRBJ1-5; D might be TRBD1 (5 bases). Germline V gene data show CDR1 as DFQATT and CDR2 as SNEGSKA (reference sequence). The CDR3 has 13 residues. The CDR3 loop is CSAPLEGNRPQHF. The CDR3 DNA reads TGCAGTGCCCCGCTGGAGGGGAATCGGCCCCAGCATTTT.

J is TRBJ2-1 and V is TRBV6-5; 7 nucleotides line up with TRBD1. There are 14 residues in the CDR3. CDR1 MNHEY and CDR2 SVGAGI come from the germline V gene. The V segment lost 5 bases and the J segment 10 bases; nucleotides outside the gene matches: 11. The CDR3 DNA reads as TGTGCCAGCAGTCCTGAGACAGGGCCCTACGAGCAGTTCTTC. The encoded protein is CASSPETGPYEQFF.

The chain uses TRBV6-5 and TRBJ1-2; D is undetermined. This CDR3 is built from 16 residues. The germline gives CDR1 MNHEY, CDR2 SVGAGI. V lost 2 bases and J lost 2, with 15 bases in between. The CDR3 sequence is CASSYPTQDGNYGYTF. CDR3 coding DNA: TGTGCCAGCAGTTACCCGACCCAGGATGGGAACTATGGCTACACCTTC.

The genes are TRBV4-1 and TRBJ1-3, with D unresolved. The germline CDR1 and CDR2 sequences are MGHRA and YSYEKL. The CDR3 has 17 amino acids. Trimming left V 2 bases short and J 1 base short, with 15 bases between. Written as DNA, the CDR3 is TGCGCCAGCAGCCAAATAACATCGACTGCGTCTGGAAACACCATATATTTT. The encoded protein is CASSQITSTASGNTIYF.

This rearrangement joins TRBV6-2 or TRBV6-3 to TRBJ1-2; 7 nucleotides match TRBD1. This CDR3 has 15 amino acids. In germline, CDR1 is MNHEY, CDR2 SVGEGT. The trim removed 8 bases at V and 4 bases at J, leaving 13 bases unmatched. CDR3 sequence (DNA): TGTGCCAGCTGGACAGGAACAAGTGGCTCCTATGGCTACACCTTC. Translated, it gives CASWTGTSGSYGYTF.

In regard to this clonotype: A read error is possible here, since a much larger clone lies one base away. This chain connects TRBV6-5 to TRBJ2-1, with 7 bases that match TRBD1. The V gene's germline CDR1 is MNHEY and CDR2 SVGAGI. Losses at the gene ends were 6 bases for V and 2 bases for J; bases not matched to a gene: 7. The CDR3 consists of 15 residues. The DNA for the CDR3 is TGTGCCAGCAGCTTAGGGACAGCCACCTACAATGAGCAGTTCTTC. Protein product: CASSLGTATYNEQFF.

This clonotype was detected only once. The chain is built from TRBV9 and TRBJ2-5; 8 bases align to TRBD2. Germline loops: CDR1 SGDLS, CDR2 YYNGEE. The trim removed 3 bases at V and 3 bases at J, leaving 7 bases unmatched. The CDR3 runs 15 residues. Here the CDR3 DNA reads TGTGCCAGCAGCGCCTCGGGGGGGCCGGAAGAGACCCAGTACTTC. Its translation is CASSASGGPEETQYF.

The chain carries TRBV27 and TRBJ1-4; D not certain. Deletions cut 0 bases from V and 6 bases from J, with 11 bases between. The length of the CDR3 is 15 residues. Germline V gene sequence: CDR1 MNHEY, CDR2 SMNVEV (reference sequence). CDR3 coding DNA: TGTGCCAGCAGTTTATCCCTGGATTATCATGAAAAACTGTTTTTT. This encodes CASSLSLDYHEKLFF.

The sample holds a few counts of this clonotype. Here the CDR3 reads CASGRPGLEETQYF. As DNA, the CDR3 is TGTGCCAGCGGACGTCCGGGACTAGAAGAGACCCAGTACTTC. This sequence joins TRBV2 and TRBJ2-5, with TRBD2 matching over 8 bases. V shed 8 bases and J 3 bases; nucleotides not matched to a gene: 8. Germline V gives CDR1 SNHLY, CDR2 FYNNEI. The CDR3 consists of 14 residues.

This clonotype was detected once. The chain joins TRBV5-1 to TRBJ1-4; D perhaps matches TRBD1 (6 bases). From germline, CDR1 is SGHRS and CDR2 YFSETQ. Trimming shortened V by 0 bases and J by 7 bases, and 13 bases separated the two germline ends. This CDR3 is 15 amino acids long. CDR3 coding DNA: TGCGCCAGCAGCTTGGACGGCAGGGGTGCTGAAAAACTGTTTTTT. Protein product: CASSLDGRGAEKLFF.

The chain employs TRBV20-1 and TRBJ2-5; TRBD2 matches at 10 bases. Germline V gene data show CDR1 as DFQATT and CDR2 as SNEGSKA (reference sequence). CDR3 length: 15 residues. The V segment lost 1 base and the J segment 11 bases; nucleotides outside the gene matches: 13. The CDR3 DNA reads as TGCAGTGCTAGAGCGAAGCGGGGGGGCCGCAATGAGCAGTACTTC. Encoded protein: CSARAKRGGRNEQYF.

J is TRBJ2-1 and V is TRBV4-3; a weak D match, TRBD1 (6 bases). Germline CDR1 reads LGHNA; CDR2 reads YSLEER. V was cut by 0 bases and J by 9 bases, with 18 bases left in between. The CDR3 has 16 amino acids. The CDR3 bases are TGCGCCAGCAGCCAAGAGGGGGCAGGACACCTGGGTGAGCAGTTCTTC. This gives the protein CASSQEGAGHLGEQFF.

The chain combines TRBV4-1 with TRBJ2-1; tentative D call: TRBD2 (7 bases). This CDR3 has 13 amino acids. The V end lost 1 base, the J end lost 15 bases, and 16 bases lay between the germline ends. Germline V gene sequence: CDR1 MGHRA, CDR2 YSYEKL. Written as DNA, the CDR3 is TGCGCCAGCAGCCAAGCTGAGGGGGGGTGGCTGTTCTTC. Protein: CASSQAEGGWLFF.

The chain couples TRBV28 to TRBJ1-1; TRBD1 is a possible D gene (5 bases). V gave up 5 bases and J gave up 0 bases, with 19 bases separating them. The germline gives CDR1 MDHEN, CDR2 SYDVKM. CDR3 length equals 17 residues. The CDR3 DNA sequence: TGTGCCAGCAGTCTTCTCCGGGACGCGGATATGAACACTGAAGCTTTCTTT. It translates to CASSLLRDADMNTEAFF. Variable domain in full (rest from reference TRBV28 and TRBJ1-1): DVKVTQSSRYLVKRTGEKVFLECVQDMDHENMFWYRQDPGLGLRLIYFSYDVKMKEKGDIPEGYSVSREKKERFSLILESASTNQTSMYLCASSLLRDADMNTEAFFGQGTRLTVV.

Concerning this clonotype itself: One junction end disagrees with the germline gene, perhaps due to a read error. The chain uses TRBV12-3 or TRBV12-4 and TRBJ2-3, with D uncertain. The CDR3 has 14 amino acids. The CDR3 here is CTSSLAVAADTQYF. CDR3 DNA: TGTACCAGCAGTCTCGCCGTGGCGGCAGATACGCAGTATTTT.

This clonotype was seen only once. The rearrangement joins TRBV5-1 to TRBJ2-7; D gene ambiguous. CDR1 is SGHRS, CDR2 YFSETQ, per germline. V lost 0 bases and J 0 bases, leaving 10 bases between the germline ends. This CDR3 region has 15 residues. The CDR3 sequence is CASSLEWPPSYEQYF. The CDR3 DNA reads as TGCGCCAGCAGCTTGGAGTGGCCGCCCTCCTACGAGCAGTACTTC. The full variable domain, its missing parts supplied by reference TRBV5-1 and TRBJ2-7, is KAGVTQTPRYLIKTRGQQVTLSCSPISGHRSVSWYQQTPGQGLQFLFEYFSETQRNKGNFPGRFSGRQFSNSRSEMNVSTLELGDSALYLCASSLEWPPSYEQYFGPGTRLTVT.

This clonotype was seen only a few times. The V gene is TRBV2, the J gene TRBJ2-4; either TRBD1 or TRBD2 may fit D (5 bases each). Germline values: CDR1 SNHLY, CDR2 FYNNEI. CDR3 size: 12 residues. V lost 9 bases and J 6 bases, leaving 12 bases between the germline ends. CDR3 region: CASAVGGNIQYF. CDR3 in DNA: TGTGCCAGTGCGGTTGGGGGAAACATTCAGTACTTC. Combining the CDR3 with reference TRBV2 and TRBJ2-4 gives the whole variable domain EPEVTQTPSHQVTQMGQEVILRCVPISNHLYFYWYRQILGQKVEFLVSFYNNEISEKSEIFDDQFSVERPDGSNFTLKIRSTKLEDSAMYFCASAVGGNIQYFGAGTRLSVL.

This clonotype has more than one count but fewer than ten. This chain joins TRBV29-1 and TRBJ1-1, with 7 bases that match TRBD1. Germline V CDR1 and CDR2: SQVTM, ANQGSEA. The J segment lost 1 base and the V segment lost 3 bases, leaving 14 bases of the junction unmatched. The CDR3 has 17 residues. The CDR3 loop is CSVEVSGGRGPNTEAFF. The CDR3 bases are TGCAGCGTTGAGGTCTCAGGGGGGAGAGGGCCGAACACTGAAGCTTTCTTT.

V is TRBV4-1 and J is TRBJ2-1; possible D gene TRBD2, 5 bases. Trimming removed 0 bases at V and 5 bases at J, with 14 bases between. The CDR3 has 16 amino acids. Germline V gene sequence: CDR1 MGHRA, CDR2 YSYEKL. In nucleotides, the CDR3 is TGCGCCAGCAGCCAAGAGGACTTCTTGAGAAACAATGAGCAGTTCTTC. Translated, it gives CASSQEDFLRNNEQFF.

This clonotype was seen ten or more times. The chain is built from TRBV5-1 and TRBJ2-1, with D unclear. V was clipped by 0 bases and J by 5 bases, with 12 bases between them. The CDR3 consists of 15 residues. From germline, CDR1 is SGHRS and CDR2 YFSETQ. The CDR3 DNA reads TGCGCCAGCAGCTTGGAAGAGGCCATCAACAATGAGCAGTTCTTC. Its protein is CASSLEEAINNEQFF.

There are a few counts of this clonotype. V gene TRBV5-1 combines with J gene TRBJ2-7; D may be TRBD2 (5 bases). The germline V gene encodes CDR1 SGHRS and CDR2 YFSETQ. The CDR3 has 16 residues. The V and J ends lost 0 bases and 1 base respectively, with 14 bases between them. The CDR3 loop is CASSLAPPRGSYEQYF. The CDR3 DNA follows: TGCGCCAGCAGCTTGGCCCCGCCACGGGGTTCCTACGAGCAGTACTTC.

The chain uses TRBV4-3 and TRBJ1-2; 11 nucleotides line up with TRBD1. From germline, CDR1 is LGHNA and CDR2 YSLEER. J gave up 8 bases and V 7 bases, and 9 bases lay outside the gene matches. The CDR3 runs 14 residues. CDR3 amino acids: CASTRDRGNRGYTF. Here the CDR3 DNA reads TGCGCCAGCACTCGGGACAGGGGGAATCGAGGCTACACCTTC.

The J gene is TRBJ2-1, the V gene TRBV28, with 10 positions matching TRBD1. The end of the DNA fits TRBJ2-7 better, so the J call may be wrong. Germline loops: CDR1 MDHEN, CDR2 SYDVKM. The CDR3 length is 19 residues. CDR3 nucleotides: TGTGCCAGCAGTTTACCCGCGGGACAGGGGTTCACCTCTTACAATGAGCAGTACTTC. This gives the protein CASSLPAGQGFTSYNEQYF.